What follows describes a single T cell receptor beta chain. The source of the sample is a study of blood T cell repertoires in COVID-19. Study overall: The United States, Italy and Spain were the sources of the acute and convalescent COVID-19 samples. Sources were T cells, B-cell-depleted T cells, or PBMCs; the material itself was cDNA or gDNA.

There are 16 residues in the CDR3. Germline V gene sequence: CDR1 KGHSH, CDR2 LQKENI. V lost 3 bases to trimming and J lost 7 bases; unmatched junction nucleotides: 10. In the original workflow: Reference gene primers were amplified, and this amplification served to estimate nucleated cell counts. The protocol was immunoSEQ multiplex PCR, while the TCRdb copy is restricted to in-frame clones and leaves out a portion. The DNA was the basis for D and trimming; V, J and clone size are from that table. The sample has about 210,000 clones, 80% seen once; the top ten hold roughly 13%. The sample was peripheral blood. This chain joins TRBV18 and TRBJ1-4, with 8 bases identical to TRBD1. The source of this sequence is a human donor in a cohort sampled during active COVID-19. The CDR3 protein is CASSPNRDRRGEKLFF. As DNA, the CDR3 is TGTGCCAGCTCACCCAACCGGGACAGGAGGGGTGAAAAACTGTTTTTT.